One sample yielded the 22 T cell receptor beta chains listed below, sequenced in a study of T cells in Graves' hyperthyroidism and ophthalmopathy. Authors of the study amplified TCR beta CDR3 regions from RNA transcripts. The primer set for the first-round RT-PCR of the TCR CDR3 was HTBI. MiXCR was run by TCRdb on the multiplex PCR reads, yielding one entry per CDR3 protein. The repertoire has hundreds of thousands of distinct CDR3 sequences, around 45% of them found once; the top ten carry roughly 8.2%. The specimen was peripheral blood or thyroid tissue (not recorded which). The receptors were sampled from a woman aged 18-29 years with Graves' hyperthyroidism.

The V gene is TRBV7-9, the J gene TRBJ1-2, with TRBD1 matching over 11 bases. This CDR3 comprises 13 residues. The trim removed 6 bases at V and 7 bases at J, leaving 4 bases unmatched. CDR1 SEHNR and CDR2 FQNEAQ come from the germline V gene (reference sequence). The CDR3 DNA follows: TGTGCCAGCAGTCAAGGGACAGGGGGTGGCTACACCTTC. Translating it yields CASSQGTGGGYTF.

With regard to this clonotype: Because the CDR3 is missing its conserved closing phenylalanine or tryptophan, this is likely a read error. The DNA is omitted, as the CDR3 cannot be located on it reliably, and the CDR3 follows TCRdb's listing. V gene TRBV2 combines with J gene TRBJ1-4; TRBD1, the D gene given by the table, was not confirmed from the DNA. Germline V gives CDR1 SNHLY, CDR2 FYNNEI. The length of the CDR3 is 8 amino acids, counting both ends. CDR3 residues: CARSETGD.

This clonotype has a single count. Likely a read error: the CDR3 ends without its conserved phenylalanine or tryptophan. The DNA is omitted, as the CDR3 cannot be located on it reliably, and the CDR3 follows TCRdb's listing. The J gene is TRBJ1-4, the V gene TRBV9; the table's D call, TRBD1, was not checked against the DNA. The CDR3 extends over 12 residues, inclusive of both ends. The germline V gene encodes CDR1 SGDLS and CDR2 YYNGEE. The CDR3 sequence: CASSIHGGDSFY.

This clonotype was seen at least ten times. The chain uses TRBV7-9 and TRBJ1-2; no definite D call. V lost 5 bases to trimming and J lost 3 bases, with 7 bases between them. The CDR3 is made up of 12 amino acids. The germline V gene encodes CDR1 SEHNR and CDR2 FQNEAQ (reference sequence). CDR3: CASSLLYYGYTF. CDR3 coding DNA: TGTGCCAGCAGCCTACTATACTATGGCTACACCTTC.

The chain carries TRBV7-8 and TRBJ2-7, with D maybe TRBD2 (5 bases). Deletions cut 0 bases from V and 5 bases from J, with 17 bases between. CDR3 size: 16 residues. CDR1 SGHVS and CDR2 FQNEAQ come from the germline V gene. The DNA for the CDR3 is TGTGCCAGCAGCTTAGCGGCGGGCCCGCAAATGGACGAGCAGTACTTC. Its translation is CASSLAAGPQMDEQYF.

The gene calls are TRBV15 and TRBJ1-1; 7 nucleotides agree with TRBD1. CDR1 LNHNV and CDR2 YYDKDF come from the germline V gene (reference sequence). This CDR3 region has 14 residues. V lost 0 bases and J lost 10; bases outside the gene matches: 8. The CDR3 loop is CATSRDKQGQAAFF. The CDR3 nucleotides read TGTGCCACCAGCAGAGACAAACAGGGGCAGGCAGCTTTCTTT. The whole variable domain, remainder taken from reference TRBV15 and TRBJ1-1, is DAMVIQNPRYQVTQFGKPVTLSCSQTLNHNVMYWYQQKSSQAPKLLFHYYDKDFNNEADTPDNFQSRRPNTSFCFLDIRSPGLGDTAMYLCATSRDKQGQAAFFGQGTRLTVV.

This clonotype was detected a few times. The chain combines TRBV24-1 with TRBJ2-3; D is ambiguous. The CDR3 runs 13 residues. The V gene lost 7 bases and the J gene lost 5 bases, with 12 bases spanning the gap. Germline lookup yields CDR1 KGHDR and CDR2 SFDVKD. DNA of the CDR3: TGTGCCACCAGCACTCACCCAGGAGATACGCAGTATTTT. Translation gives CATSTHPGDTQYF.

This chain connects TRBV7-7 to TRBJ2-5; TRBD2 matches at 13 bases. Germline V gives CDR1 SSHAT, CDR2 FNYEAQ (reference sequence). The CDR3 spans 16 residues. The CDR3 sequence: CASVRRLAGGWETQYF. DNA of the CDR3: TGTGCTAGCGTAAGACGACTAGCGGGAGGTTGGGAGACCCAGTACTTC.

To note about this clonotype: Since a much larger clone is just one base distant, this may be a read error. The chain carries TRBV19 and TRBJ2-7; TRBD2 aligns across 7 bases. Germline V gene lookup returns CDR1 LNHDA and CDR2 SQIVND (reference sequence). J was trimmed by 1 base and V by 6 bases; bases with no gene match: 6. This CDR3 has 14 amino acids. CDR3 amino acids: CASRTGGSSYEQYF. DNA for the CDR3: TGTGCCAGTAGGACTGGCGGGAGTTCCTACGAGCAGTACTTC.

V and J are TRBV29-1 and TRBJ2-1; no definite D call. V was clipped by 4 bases and J by 0 bases, with 4 bases between them. The CDR3 covers 12 residues. Germline values: CDR1 SQVTM, CDR2 ANQGSEA. The CDR3 here is CSVAFSYNEQFF. In nucleotides, the CDR3 is TGCAGCGTTGCCTTCTCCTACAATGAGCAGTTCTTC.

The rearrangement joins TRBV6-1 to TRBJ2-5; no firm D call. The germline CDR1 and CDR2 sequences are MNHNS and SASEGT. The CDR3 contains 13 residues. The ends were cut back, 0 bases at V and 5 bases at J, with 7 bases in the middle. CDR3 DNA: TGTGCCAGCAGTGAAGCAGTAAGGGAGACCCAGTACTTC. This codes for CASSEAVRETQYF.

This clonotype was counted a few times. The chain uses TRBV29-1 and TRBJ1-2; D is possibly TRBD1 (6 bases). Trimming left V 8 bases short and J 3 bases short, with 13 bases between. This CDR3 comprises 12 residues. Germline lookup yields CDR1 SQVTM and CDR2 ANQGSEA. The CDR3 DNA reads as TGCAGCTCGGAGACAGGCCACTATGGCTACACCTTC. It yields the protein CSSETGHYGYTF.

This clonotype occurred many times. The rearrangement links TRBV2 to TRBJ1-6, with no clear D. The V and J ends lost 7 bases and 7 bases respectively, with 11 bases between them. CDR1 is SNHLY, CDR2 FYNNEI, per germline. The CDR3 consists of 13 residues. The CDR3 DNA follows: TGTGCCAGCAAAACGGGTTGGAATTCACCCCTCCACTTT. Protein product: CASKTGWNSPLHF.

This chain links TRBV7-9 with TRBJ1-2, with D unresolved. The CDR3 sequence is 14 residues long. Germline CDR1 SEHNR, CDR2 FQNEAQ (reference sequence). Trimming took off 5 bases at V and 4 bases at J, with 14 bases between the two ends. In DNA form, the CDR3 reads TGTGCCAGCAGCCAAGAAGGCAGTTTCTATGGCTACACCTTC. Its translation is CASSQEGSFYGYTF.

The chain employs TRBV7-8 and TRBJ2-7, with 7 bases matching TRBD2. The CDR3 contains 16 residues. The V gene's germline CDR1 is SGHVS and CDR2 FQNEAQ. Trimming cost V 5 bases and J 4 bases; bases outside gene matches: 14. CDR3 nucleotides: TGTGCCAGCAGCCCCCTGGGGGGGACCTCGAGGTACGAGCAGTACTTC. It translates to CASSPLGGTSRYEQYF.

This clonotype was seen a few times. V and J are TRBV15 and TRBJ1-3, with 10 bases that match TRBD1. Per the germline V gene, CDR1 is LNHNV and CDR2 is YYDKDF (reference sequence). This CDR3 is built from 18 residues. J lost 0 bases, V lost 3 bases, and 8 bases had no gene match. As DNA, the CDR3 is TGTGCCACCAGCAGTCCCGGGACAGGGGTCCGCTCTGGAAACACCATATATTTT. Translation: CATSSPGTGVRSGNTIYF.

V and J are TRBV11-3 and TRBJ2-7; tentatively, D is TRBD1 or TRBD2 (5 bases each). This CDR3 has 13 amino acids. V lost 3 bases and J lost 7, with 13 bases in between. Germline V gene data show CDR1 as SGHNT and CDR2 as YENEEA. The CDR3 DNA reads as TGTGCCAGCAGCTTCGGGGCAGAAAGAGAGCAGTACTTC. Protein: CASSFGAEREQYF.

The gene calls are TRBV20-1 and TRBJ2-7; TRBD2 aligns across 7 bases. Near its end, the DNA agrees better with TRBJ2-1, so the J call may be wrong. CDR1 is DFQATT, CDR2 SNEGSKA, per germline (reference sequence). This CDR3 has 16 amino acids. The CDR3 DNA is TGCAGTGCTAGAGACCGTAGGGCGGGAGTATACAATGAGCAGTTCTTC. It specifies CSARDRRAGVYNEQFF.

The chain recombines TRBV9 with TRBJ2-2; D is perhaps TRBD2 (5 bases). In germline, CDR1 is SGDLS, CDR2 YYNGEE. The CDR3 length is 15 residues. V lost 0 bases, J lost 1 base, and 7 bases lay in between. The CDR3 DNA follows: TGTGCCAGCAGCGTAGGGACTGGGAACACCGGGGAGCTGTTTTTT. Residues: CASSVGTGNTGELFF. The whole variable domain, remainder taken from reference TRBV9 and TRBJ2-2, is DSGVTQTPKHLITATGQRVTLRCSPRSGDLSVYWYQQSLDQGLQFLIQYYNGEERAKGNILERFSAQQFPDLHSELNLSSLELGDSALYFCASSVGTGNTGELFFGEGSRLTVL.

This sequence joins TRBV20-1 and TRBJ2-2; 12 positions agree with TRBD2. Germline loops: CDR1 DFQATT, CDR2 SNEGSKA (reference sequence). The junction had 3 bases not matched to a gene; V was cut back by 6 bases and J by 4 bases. There are 14 residues in the CDR3. This chain's CDR3 is CSARLAGVTGELFF. The CDR3 coding sequence is TGCAGTGCCAGACTAGCGGGAGTCACCGGGGAGCTGTTTTTT.

The gene calls are TRBV20-1 and TRBJ1-2; D is unclear. CDR3 length: 14 residues. Trimming cost V 1 base and J 4 bases, with 13 bases left between them. Germline values: CDR1 DFQATT, CDR2 SNEGSKA (reference sequence). The CDR3 nucleotides read TGCAGTGCTAGAGTTCGGGGTACGAGCTATGGCTACACCTTC. Translation: CSARVRGTSYGYTF.

J is TRBJ2-5 and V is TRBV7-9; 8 positions match TRBD1. V lost 4 bases and J lost 5; bases outside the gene matches: 21. There are 19 residues in the CDR3. Germline V gives CDR1 SEHNR, CDR2 FQNEAQ (reference sequence). The CDR3, as DNA: TGTGCCAGCAGCTCCCTCTCAACGGGAGACAGGGGCCATTCCGAGACCCAGTACTTC. Protein: CASSSLSTGDRGHSETQYF.